A single sample gave rise to the 5 T cell receptor beta chains below, sequenced in a study of blood T cell repertoires in COVID-19 (dated by TCRdb to 2018 to 2021). Libraries were constructed by the immunoSEQ multiplex PCR assay. TCRdb's version of the immuneACCESS table is confined to in-frame rearrangements and falls short of the full clone set. An unresolved V gene accounts for under half of the shortfall where checked; the remainder is of unknown origin. A total of around 20,000 clones appear in this sample, more than 70% of them only once. The ten largest clonotypes hold around 11% of the sample. Material for sequencing was peripheral blood. These receptor sequences come from a human donor in a cohort sampled during active COVID-19. The donor label of this sample is uncertain.

The V gene is TRBV5-1, the J gene TRBJ2-7, with a possible D match to TRBD1 (6 bases). With 5 bases removed from V and 2 bases from J, the gap between germline ends came to 14 bases. The CDR3 spans 14 residues. Germline V CDR1 and CDR2: SGHRS, YFSETQ. Here the CDR3 reads CASRPTGTTYEQYF. Written as DNA, the CDR3 is TGCGCCAGCAGACCGACCGGGACAACCTACGAGCAGTACTTC.

The chain carries TRBV9 and TRBJ2-1; possibly TRBD2 for D (6 bases). Trimming took off 0 bases at V and 3 bases at J, with 10 bases between the two ends. Germline values: CDR1 SGDLS, CDR2 YYNGEE. The CDR3 covers 15 residues. This chain's CDR3 is CASSVVSGLYNEQFF. In nucleotides, the CDR3 is TGTGCCAGCAGCGTAGTGAGCGGGCTCTACAATGAGCAGTTCTTC.

This rearrangement joins TRBV7-2 to TRBJ2-4; 13 nucleotides align to TRBD2. J gave up 9 bases and V 5 bases, and 7 bases lay outside the gene matches. Germline V gene data show CDR1 as SGHTA and CDR2 as FQGNSA. CDR3 length: 15 amino acids. Here the CDR3 DNA reads TGTGCCAGCAGCCCCCGGACTAGCGGGAGCGTCATTCAGTACTTC. Amino acid sequence: CASSPRTSGSVIQYF.

This clone was observed once. The chain has TRBV5-4 and TRBJ2-3, with 10 positions matching TRBD2. V was clipped by 2 bases and J by 2 bases; unmatched bases: 5. The CDR3 loop spans 16 amino acids. Germline loops: CDR1 SGHNT, CDR2 YYREEE (reference sequence). The CDR3 DNA sequence: TGTGCCAGCAGCTTTCGTAGCGGGAGGCCCACAGATACGCAGTATTTT. Translated: CASSFRSGRPTDTQYF.

The rearrangement uses TRBV5-1 and TRBJ2-6; D is undetermined. V lost 0 bases to trimming and J lost 0 bases, with 7 bases between them. Germline V gene lookup returns CDR1 SGHRS and CDR2 YFSETQ. The CDR3 is 16 residues long. CDR3 residues: CASSLGQFSGANVLTF. The CDR3 bases are TGCGCCAGCAGCTTGGGGCAGTTCTCTGGGGCCAACGTCCTGACTTTC.